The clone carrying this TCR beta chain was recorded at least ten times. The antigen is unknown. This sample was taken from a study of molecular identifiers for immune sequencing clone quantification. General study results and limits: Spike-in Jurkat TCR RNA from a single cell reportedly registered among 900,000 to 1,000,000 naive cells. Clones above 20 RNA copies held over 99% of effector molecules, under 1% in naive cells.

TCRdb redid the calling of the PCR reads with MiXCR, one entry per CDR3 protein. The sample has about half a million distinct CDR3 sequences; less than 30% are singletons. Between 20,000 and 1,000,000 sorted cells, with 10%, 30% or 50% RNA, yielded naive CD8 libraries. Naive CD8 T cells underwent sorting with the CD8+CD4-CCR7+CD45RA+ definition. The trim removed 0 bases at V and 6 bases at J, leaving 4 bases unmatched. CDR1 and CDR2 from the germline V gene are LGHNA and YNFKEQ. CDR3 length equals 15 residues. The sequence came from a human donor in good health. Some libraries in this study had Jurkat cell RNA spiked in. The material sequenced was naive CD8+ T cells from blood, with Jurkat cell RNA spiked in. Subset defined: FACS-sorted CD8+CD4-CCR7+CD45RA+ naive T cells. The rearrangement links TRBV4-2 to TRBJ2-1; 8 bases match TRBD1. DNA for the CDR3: TGTGCCAGCAGCCAAGAGGGGACAGGAGTCAATGAGCAGTTCTTC. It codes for CASSQEGTGVNEQFF.